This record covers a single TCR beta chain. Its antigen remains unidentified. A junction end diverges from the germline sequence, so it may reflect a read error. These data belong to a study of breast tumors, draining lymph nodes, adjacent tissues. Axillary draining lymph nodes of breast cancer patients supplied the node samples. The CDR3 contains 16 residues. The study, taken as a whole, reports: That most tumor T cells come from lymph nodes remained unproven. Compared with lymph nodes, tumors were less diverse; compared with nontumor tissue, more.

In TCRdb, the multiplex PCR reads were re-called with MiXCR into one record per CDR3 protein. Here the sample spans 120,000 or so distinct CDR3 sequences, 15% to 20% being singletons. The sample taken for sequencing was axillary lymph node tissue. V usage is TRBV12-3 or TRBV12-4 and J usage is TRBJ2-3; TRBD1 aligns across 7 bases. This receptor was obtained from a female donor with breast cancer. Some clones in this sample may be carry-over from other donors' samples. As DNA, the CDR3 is TGTGCCGGCAGTTTACGAGGGGGCGTAATCACAGATACGCAGTATTTT. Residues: CAGSLRGGVITDTQYF.